What follows is one T cell receptor beta chain and its context. Its antigen is unidentified. The data derive from a study of cytomegalovirus exposure and HLA in healthy donors. The PCR used 60 Vbeta and 13 Jbeta primers. The table came from immunoSEQ multiplex PCR; TCRdb's copy has only in-frame clones and leaves some out. Here the sample spans approximately 110,000 clones, approximately 78% being singletons. CDR3 length equals 12 residues. Germline V gene sequence: CDR1 SGHVS, CDR2 FQNEAQ. V shed 2 bases and J shed 11 bases, with 12 bases lying between them. Findings of the study overall: About 87% or about 30% of the time was how often most TCR beta V segments were productive, according to an earlier analysis.

Sequencing input: PBMCs. This sequence joins TRBV7-8 and TRBJ1-1; perhaps TRBD1 as D (6 bases). The receptor was isolated from a woman aged 35 to 49 in good health and CMV-seropositive. The CDR3 here is CASSLMDSSAFF. The CDR3 DNA reads as TGTGCCAGCAGCTTAATGGACAGTTCGGCTTTCTTT. The whole variable domain, remainder taken from reference TRBV7-8 and TRBJ1-1, is GAGVSQSPRYKVAKRGQDVALRCDPISGHVSLFWYQQALGQGPEFLTYFQNEAQLDKSGLPSDRFFAERPEGSVSTLKIQRTQQEDSAVYLCASSLMDSSAFFGQGTRLTVV.